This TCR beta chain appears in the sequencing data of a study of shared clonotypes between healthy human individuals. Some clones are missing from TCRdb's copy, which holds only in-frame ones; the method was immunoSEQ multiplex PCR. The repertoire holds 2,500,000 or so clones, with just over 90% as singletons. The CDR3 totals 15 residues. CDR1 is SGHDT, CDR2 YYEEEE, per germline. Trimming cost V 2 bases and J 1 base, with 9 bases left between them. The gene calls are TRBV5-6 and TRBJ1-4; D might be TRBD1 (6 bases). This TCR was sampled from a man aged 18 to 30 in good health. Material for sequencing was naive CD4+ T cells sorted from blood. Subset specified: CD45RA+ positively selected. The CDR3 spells CASSFRTVTNEKLFF. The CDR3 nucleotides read TGTGCCAGCAGCTTCAGGACAGTAACTAATGAAAAACTGTTTTTT.